This T cell receptor (beta chain) was found in a study of blood T cells in healthy people across ages (dated by TCRdb to 2013 to 2016). At the level of the whole study: Template switching captured roughly one uniquely barcoded TCR beta cDNA molecule per two T cells in model experiments. To track age-related changes in TCR beta repertoire diversity, the study relied on deep sequencing normalized with unique cDNA molecular identifiers. Four age groups were formed from the donors: young (average roughly 15 years), middle-aged (just under 40), aged (roughly 56) and long-lived (roughly 88). Donors of different ages were randomly distributed across sequencing lanes to avoid experimental bias. Two additional independent replicas of 1 million unique cDNA reads from the same blood draw were analyzed for two donors (one aged 18 to 29 and one aged 80 or older).

Donors were 40 or so systemically healthy Caucasian individuals from Russia aged 6 to 90 years. Each donor gave about 9.8 milliliters of peripheral blood, drawn into EDTA-treated Vacutainer tubes. PBMCs were isolated by Ficoll-Paque density-gradient centrifugation, with at least 7 million obtained per sample. Total RNA, at least 6 micrograms per sample, was extracted from PBMCs with Trizol reagent. Naive CD45RAhigh/CD27high T cell percentages were measured by flow cytometry on a PBMC aliquot from every donor. Overall study outcomes, separate from this receptor: There was a strong correlation between observed TCR beta diversity and the percentage of naive T cells measured by flow cytometry. Because donor CMV infection status was unknown, age-related changes in expanded clonotypes were potentially confounded. Since profiling was done on bulk unsorted PBMCs, naive and antigen-experienced compartments could not be conclusively compared. As age increased, observed TCR beta diversity per million T cells dropped in a roughly linear way, and a significant reduction was already evident by age 40. Estimates of total diversity based on one million sequenced T cells were considered lower bounds and underestimates. Compared with the aged group, the long-lived group had more naive CD4+ T cells, fewer expanded clones and increased TCR diversity, suggesting age selection.

Libraries came from 5' RACE. Reads for this sample came from an Illumina HiSeq 2500. The second PCR ran for about 7 to 11 cycles and used a J-beta primer mix along with a sample-barcoded 5' primer. Each TCR beta cDNA molecule received a unique molecular identifier from a template-switch 5' adaptor carrying 12 random nucleotides. At least 3 million CDR3-containing paired-end reads were obtained from each sample. All of the RNA was converted into first-strand cDNA using the Mint cDNA synthesis kit, with a TRBC-specific oligonucleotide serving as the primer. Following uracil-DNA glycosylase treatment, a first 18-cycle PCR with universal primers M1SS and BC2_uni_R was performed on all cDNA. On the study's bioinformatics: For normalization, 1 million high-quality reads, each with a distinct molecular identifier, were randomly selected from each sample. Reads sharing molecular identifiers were discarded rather than binned into consensus sequences. CDR3 identification, clonotype clustering and error correction used MiTCR with a Q25 quality threshold and the strictest error-elimination algorithm. A nonparametric unseen species model with Euler transformation was used to estimate a lower bound on total TCR beta diversity. TCRdb reanalyzed the raw reads on its own, using fastp at Q25 for trimming and MiXCR for clone calling, and kept in-frame beta chains. Every CDR3 protein is listed once, alongside the most common genes and DNA of its rows. For this entry, the V and J calls and clone size follow TCRdb and not the study's own pipeline. The sample contains hundreds of thousands of distinct CDR3 sequences, roughly 50% of them found a single time. The ten largest make up 30% to 40% of the sample.

Of note for this clonotype: Its binding antigen is unknown. Base qualities are not at hand, and no much larger clone is one base apart.

The specimen was blood. This TCR came from a man in his 60s in good health.

The CDR3 protein: CASSFELGSYEQYF. The bases read TGCGCCAGCAGCTTTGAGTTGGGGTCCTACGAGCAGTACTTC. The rearrangement combines TRBV5-1 with TRBJ2-7; the D gene cannot be resolved reliably. Deletion took 2 bases off V and 1 base off J, with a span of 10 bases between the germline ends. CDR3 length: 14 amino acids, cysteine to phenylalanine. Only the CDR3 part of the read is kept: 42 bases, read in frame from the first base. Based on the germline V gene, the CDR1 and CDR2 sequences are SGHRS and YFSETQ.